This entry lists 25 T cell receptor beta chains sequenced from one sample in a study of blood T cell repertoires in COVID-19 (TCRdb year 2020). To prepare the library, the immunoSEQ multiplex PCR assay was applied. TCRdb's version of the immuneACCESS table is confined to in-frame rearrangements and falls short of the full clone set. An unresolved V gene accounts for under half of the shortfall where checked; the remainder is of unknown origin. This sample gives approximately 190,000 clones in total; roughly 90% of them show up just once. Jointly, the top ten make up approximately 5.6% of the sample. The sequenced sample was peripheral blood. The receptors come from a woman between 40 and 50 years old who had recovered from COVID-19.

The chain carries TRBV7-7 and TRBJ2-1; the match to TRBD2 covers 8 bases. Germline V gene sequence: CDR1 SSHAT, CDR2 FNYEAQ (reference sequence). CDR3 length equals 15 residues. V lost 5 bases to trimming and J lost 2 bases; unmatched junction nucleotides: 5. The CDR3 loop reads CASSMTSVAYNEQFF. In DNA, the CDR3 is TGTGCCAGCAGCATGACTAGCGTGGCCTACAATGAGCAGTTCTTC.

In nucleotides, the CDR3 is TGTGCCAGCAGTTATGTGGCAGGGAGCACAGATACGCAGTATTTT. It is translated as CASSYVAGSTDTQYF. V is TRBV6-6 and J is TRBJ2-3; D possibly corresponds to TRBD1 (5 bases). Germline V CDR1 and CDR2: MNHNY, SVGAGI (reference sequence). V lost 3 bases, J lost 0 bases, and 10 bases lay in between. CDR3 size: 15 residues.

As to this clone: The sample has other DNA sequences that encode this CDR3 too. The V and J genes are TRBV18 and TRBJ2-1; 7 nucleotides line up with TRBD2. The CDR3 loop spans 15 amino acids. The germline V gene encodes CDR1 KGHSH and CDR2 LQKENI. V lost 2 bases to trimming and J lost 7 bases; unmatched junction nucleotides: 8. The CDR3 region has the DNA TGTGCCAGCTCACCAACCAGCGGGATGGGGAATGAGCAGTTCTTC. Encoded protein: CASSPTSGMGNEQFF.

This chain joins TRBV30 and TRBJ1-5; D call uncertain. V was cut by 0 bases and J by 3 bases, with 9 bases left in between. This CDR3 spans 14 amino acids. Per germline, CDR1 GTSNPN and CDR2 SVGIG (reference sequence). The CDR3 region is CAWSVLGTNQPQHF. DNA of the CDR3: TGTGCCTGGAGTGTACTAGGAACCAATCAGCCCCAGCATTTT.

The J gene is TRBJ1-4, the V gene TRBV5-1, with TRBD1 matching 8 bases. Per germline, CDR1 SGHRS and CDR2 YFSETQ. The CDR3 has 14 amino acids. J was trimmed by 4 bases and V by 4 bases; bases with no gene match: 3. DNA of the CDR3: TGCGCCAGCAGCACCGGACAGGGTAATGAAAAACTGTTTTTT. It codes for CASSTGQGNEKLFF. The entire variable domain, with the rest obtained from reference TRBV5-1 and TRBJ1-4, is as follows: KAGVTQTPRYLIKTRGQQVTLSCSPISGHRSVSWYQQTPGQGLQFLFEYFSETQRNKGNFPGRFSGRQFSNSRSEMNVSTLELGDSALYLCASSTGQGNEKLFFGSGTQLSVL.

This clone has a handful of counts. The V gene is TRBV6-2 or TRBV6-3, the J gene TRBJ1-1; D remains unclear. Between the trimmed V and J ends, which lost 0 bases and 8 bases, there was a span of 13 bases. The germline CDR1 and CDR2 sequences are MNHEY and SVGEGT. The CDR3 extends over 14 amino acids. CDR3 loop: CASSYSNQRLEAFF. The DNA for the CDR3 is TGTGCCAGCAGTTACTCGAACCAACGGTTGGAAGCTTTCTTT.

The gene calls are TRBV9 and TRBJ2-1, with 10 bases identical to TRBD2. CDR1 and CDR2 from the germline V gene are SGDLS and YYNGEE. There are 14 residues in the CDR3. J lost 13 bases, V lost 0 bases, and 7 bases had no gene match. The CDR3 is CASSVGGTSVLQFF. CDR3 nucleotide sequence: TGTGCCAGCAGCGTAGGGGGGACTAGCGTTCTCCAGTTCTTC.

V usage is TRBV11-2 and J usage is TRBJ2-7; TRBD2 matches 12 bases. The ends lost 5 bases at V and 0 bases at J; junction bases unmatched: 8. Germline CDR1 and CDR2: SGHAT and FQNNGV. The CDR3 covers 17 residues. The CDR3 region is CASSPGTSGPSSYEQYF. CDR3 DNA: TGTGCCAGCAGCCCCGGGACTAGCGGGCCTAGCTCCTACGAGCAGTACTTC.

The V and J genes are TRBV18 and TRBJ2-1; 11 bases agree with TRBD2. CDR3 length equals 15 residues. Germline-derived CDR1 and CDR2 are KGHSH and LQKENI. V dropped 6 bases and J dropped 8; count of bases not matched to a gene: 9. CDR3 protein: CASSRTSGSRYEQFF. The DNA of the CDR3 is TGTGCCAGCTCGAGAACTAGCGGGAGCCGATATGAGCAGTTCTTC.

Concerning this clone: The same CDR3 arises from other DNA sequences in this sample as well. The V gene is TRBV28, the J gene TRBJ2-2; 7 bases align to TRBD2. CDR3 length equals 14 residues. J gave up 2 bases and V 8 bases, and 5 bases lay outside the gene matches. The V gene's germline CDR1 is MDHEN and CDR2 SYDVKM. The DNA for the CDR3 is TGTGCCAGCCTTTCGGGAGGTAACACCGGGGAGCTGTTTTTT. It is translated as CASLSGGNTGELFF.

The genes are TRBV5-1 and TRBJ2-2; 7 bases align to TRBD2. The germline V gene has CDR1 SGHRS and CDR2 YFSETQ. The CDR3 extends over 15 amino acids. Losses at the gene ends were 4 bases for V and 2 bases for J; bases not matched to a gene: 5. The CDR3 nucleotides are TGCGCCAGCAGCGAGTCTAGCGGTAACACCGGGGAGCTGTTTTTT. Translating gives CASSESSGNTGELFF. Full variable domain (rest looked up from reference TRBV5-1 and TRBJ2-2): KAGVTQTPRYLIKTRGQQVTLSCSPISGHRSVSWYQQTPGQGLQFLFEYFSETQRNKGNFPGRFSGRQFSNSRSEMNVSTLELGDSALYLCASSESSGNTGELFFGEGSRLTVL.

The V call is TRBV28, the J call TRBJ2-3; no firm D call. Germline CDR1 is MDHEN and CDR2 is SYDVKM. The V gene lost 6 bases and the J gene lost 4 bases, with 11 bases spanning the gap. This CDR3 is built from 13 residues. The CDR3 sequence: CASSRPISDTQYF. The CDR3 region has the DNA TGTGCCAGCAGCCGTCCTATTTCAGATACGCAGTATTTT. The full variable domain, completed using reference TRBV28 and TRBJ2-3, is DVKVTQSSRYLVKRTGEKVFLECVQDMDHENMFWYRQDPGLGLRLIYFSYDVKMKEKGDIPEGYSVSREKKERFSLILESASTNQTSMYLCASSRPISDTQYFGPGTRLTVL.

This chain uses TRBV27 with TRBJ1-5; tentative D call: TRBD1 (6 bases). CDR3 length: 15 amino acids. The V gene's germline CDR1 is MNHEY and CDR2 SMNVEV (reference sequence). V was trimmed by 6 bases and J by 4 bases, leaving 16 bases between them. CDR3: CASRGGGTTNQPQHF. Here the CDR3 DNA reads TGTGCCAGCAGAGGGGGAGGGACAACAAATCAGCCCCAGCATTTT.

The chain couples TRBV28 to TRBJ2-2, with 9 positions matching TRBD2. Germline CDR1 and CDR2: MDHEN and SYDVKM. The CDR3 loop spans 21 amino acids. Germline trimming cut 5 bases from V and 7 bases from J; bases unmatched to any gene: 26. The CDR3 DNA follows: TGTGCCAGCAGTACTACTCCCCGGATCAAGATCGGTAGCGGGAGTGGCGGGGAGCTGTTTTTT. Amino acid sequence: CASSTTPRIKIGSGSGGELFF.

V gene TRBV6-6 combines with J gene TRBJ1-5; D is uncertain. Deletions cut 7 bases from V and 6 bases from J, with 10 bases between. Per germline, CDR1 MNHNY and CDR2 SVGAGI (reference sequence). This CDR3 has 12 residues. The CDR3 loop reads CASNIPGQPQHF. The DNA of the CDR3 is TGTGCCAGCAATATACCGGGTCAGCCCCAGCATTTT.

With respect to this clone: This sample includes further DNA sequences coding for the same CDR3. CDR3 region: CASSPGQGAYNEQFF. The CDR3 nucleotides are TGCGCCAGCAGCCCGGGACAGGGGGCTTACAATGAGCAGTTCTTC. The rearrangement joins TRBV5-1 to TRBJ2-1; 12 bases are a match to TRBD1. Germline CDR1 SGHRS, CDR2 YFSETQ. This CDR3 is 15 amino acids long. V shed 4 bases and J 4 bases; nucleotides not matched to a gene: 3.

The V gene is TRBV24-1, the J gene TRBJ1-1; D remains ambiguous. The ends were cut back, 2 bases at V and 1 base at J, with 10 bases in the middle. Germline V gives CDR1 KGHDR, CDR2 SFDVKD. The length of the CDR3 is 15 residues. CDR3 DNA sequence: TGTGCCACCAGTGATTCGAGGGTTGGGAACACTGAAGCTTTCTTT. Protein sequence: CATSDSRVGNTEAFF.

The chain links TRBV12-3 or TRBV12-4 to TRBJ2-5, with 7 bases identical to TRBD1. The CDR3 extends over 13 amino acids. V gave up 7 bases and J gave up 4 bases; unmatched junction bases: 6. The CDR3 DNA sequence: TGTGCCAGCAAGACAGGGCCAGTAGAGACCCAGTACTTC. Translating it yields CASKTGPVETQYF.

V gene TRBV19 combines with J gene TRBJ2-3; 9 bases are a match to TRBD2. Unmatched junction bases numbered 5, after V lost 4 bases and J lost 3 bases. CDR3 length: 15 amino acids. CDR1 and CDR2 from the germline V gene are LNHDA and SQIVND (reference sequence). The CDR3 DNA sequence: TGTGCCAGTAGTAAACCAGCGGGAGGTACAGATACGCAGTATTTT. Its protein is CASSKPAGGTDTQYF.

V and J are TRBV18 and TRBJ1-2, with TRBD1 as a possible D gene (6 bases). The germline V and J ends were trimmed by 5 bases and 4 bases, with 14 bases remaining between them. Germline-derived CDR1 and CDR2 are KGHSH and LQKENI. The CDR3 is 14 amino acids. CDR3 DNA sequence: TGTGCCAGCTCAGAAGGGGGAGGGACCTATGGCTACACCTTC. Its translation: CASSEGGGTYGYTF.

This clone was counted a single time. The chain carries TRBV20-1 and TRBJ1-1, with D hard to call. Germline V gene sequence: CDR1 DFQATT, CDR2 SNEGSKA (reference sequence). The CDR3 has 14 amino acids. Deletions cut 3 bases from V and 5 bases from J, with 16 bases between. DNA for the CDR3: TGCAGTGCTAGTGGGCCCGGGAGTTATACTGAAGCTTTCTTT. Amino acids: CSASGPGSYTEAFF.

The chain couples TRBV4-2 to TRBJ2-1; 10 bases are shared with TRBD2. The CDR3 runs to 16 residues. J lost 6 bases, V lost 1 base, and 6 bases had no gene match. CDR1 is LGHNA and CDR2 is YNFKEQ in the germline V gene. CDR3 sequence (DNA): TGTGCCAGCAGCCAAGTGCTAGCGGGAGAGGGCAATGAGCAGTTCTTC. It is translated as CASSQVLAGEGNEQFF.

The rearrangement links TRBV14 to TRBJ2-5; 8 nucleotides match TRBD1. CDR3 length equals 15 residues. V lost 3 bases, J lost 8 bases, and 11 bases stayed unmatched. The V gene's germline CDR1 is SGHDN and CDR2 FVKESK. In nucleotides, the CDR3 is TGTGCCAGCAGCCATCGACAGGGGCGTGAAGGAACCCAGTACTTC. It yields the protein CASSHRQGREGTQYF.

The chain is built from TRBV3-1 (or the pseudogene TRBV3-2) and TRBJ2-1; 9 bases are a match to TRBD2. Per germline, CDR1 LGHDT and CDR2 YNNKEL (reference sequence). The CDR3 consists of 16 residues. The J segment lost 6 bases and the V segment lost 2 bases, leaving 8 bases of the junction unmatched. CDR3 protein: CASSQSHSGSFNEQFF. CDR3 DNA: TGTGCCAGCAGCCAATCTCATAGCGGGAGTTTCAATGAGCAGTTCTTC.

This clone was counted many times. CDR3 amino acids: CSASLAGGAGELFF. Here the CDR3 DNA reads TGCAGTGCTAGTTTAGCGGGTGGGGCCGGGGAGCTGTTTTTT. The genes are TRBV20-1 and TRBJ2-2; 7 bases fit TRBD2. The trim removed 3 bases at V and 6 bases at J, leaving 7 bases unmatched. The CDR3 is made up of 14 amino acids. Per germline, CDR1 DFQATT and CDR2 SNEGSKA (reference sequence).